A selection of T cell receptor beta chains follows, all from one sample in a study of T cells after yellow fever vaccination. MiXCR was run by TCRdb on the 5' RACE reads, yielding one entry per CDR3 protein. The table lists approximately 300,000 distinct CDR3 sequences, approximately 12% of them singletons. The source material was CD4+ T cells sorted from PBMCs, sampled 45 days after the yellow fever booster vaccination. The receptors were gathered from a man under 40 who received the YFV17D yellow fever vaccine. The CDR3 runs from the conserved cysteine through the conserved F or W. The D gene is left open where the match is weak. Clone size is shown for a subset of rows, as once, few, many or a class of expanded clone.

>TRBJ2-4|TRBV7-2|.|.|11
TGTGCCAGCAGCTTATCAGGGATTCAGTACTTC
CASSLSGIQYF
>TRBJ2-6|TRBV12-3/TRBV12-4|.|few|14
TGTGCCAGCCATGCTAGCTCTGGGGCCAACGTCCTGACTTTC
CASHASSGANVLTF
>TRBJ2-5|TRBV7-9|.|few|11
TGTGCCAGCAGTCGAGGTTGGGCCCAGTACTTC
CASSRGWAQYF
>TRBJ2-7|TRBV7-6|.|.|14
TGTGCCAGCAGCTTAGGACCGAATAAATACGAGCAGTACTTC
CASSLGPNKYEQYF
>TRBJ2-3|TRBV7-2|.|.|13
TGTGCCAGCAGCTTCGGGGAGGCAGATACGCAGTATTTT
CASSFGEADTQYF
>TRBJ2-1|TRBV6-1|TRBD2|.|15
TGTGCCAGCAGTCGGACTAGCGACGACTACAATGAGCAGTTCTTC
CASSRTSDDYNEQFF
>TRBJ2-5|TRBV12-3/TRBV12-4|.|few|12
TGTGCCAGCAGCACGGGTCAAGAGACCCAGTACTTC
CASSTGQETQYF
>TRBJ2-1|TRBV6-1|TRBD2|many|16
TGTGCCAGCAGCCGGACTAGCGGGACGAACTACAATGAGCAGTTCTTC
CASSRTSGTNYNEQFF
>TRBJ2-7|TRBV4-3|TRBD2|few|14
TGCGCCAGCAGCCAAGGATCTAGCGGATACGAGCAGTACTTC
CASSQGSSGYEQYF
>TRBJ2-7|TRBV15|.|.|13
TGTGCCACCAGCAGAGATCTGAACGGGGCGCAGTACTTC
CATSRDLNGAQYF
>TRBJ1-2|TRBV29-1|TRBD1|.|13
TGCAGCGTTGAAGGCGGGACAGGGGATGGCTACACCTTC
CSVEGGTGDGYTF
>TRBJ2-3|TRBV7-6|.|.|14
TGTGCCAGCAGCCAGACAACTGGCACAGATACGCAGTATTTT
CASSQTTGTDTQYF
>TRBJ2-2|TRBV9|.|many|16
TGTGCCAGCAGCCCCCGGACTACGGGGAACACCGGGGAGCTGTTTTTT
CASSPRTTGNTGELFF
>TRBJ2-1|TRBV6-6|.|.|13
TGTGCCAGCAGTTACAGGAAAAACAATGAGCAGTTCTTC
CASSYRKNNEQFF
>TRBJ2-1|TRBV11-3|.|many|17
TGTGCCAGCAGCTTAGGTCGAGCCCACGGCATAAGGAATGAGCAGTTCTTC
CASSLGRAHGIRNEQFF
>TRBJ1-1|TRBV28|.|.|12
TGTGCCAGCAGTTTATCGCATAGGGGTCTTTTCTTT
CASSLSHRGLFF
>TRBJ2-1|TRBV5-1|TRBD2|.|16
TGCGCCAGCAGCGTGACTAGCGCCCCCTCAGACAATGAGCAGTTCTTC
CASSVTSAPSDNEQFF
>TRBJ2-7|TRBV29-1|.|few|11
TGCAGCGCGAACTTCGGGGCGGAACAGTACTTC
CSANFGAEQYF
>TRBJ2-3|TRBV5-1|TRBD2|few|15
TGCGCCAGCAGTTGGACGGGAGGAAGCACAGATACGCAGTATTTT
CASSWTGGSTDTQYF
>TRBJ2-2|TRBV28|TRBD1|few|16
TGTGCCAGCAACCGCGACAGGGCCCTGGGCACCGGGGAGCTGTTTTTT
CASNRDRALGTGELFF
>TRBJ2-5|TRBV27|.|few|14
TGTGCCAGCAGCGGACCCCTTAACCCAGAGACCCAGTACTTC
CASSGPLNPETQYF
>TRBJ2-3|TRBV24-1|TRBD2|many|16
TGTGCCACCAGTGATCCAAGCGGGAGCGGCACAGATACGCAGTATTTT
CATSDPSGSGTDTQYF
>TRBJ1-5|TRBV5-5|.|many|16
TGTGCCAGCAGCTTGGTCGGAGACTTGGTAAATCAGCCCCAGCATTTT
CASSLVGDLVNQPQHF
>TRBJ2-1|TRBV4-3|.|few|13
TGCGCCAGCAGCGTTGAAACTAGCAATGAGCAGTTCTTC
CASSVETSNEQFF
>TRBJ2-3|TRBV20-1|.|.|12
TGCAGTGCCGGTGCGGAGGCAGATACGCAGTATTTT
CSAGAEADTQYF
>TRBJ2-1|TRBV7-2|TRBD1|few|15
TGTGCCAGCAGCGTACAGGGGGCAAGAGACAATGAGCAGTTCTTC
CASSVQGARDNEQFF
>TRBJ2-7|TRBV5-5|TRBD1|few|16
TGTGCCAGCAGCCCGCCGGGGGACAGGGTTGCCTACGAGCAGTACTTC
CASSPPGDRVAYEQYF
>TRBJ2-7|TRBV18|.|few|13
TGTGCCAGCTCACCGGCCCGGCCTCAGGAGCAGTACTTC
CASSPARPQEQYF
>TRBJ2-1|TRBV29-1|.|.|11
TGCAGCGGTTACCGTTACAATGAGCAGTTCTTC
CSGYRYNEQFF
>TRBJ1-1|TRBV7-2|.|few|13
TGTGCCAGCAGGCGGGACATCAACACTGAAGCTTTCTTT
CASRRDINTEAFF
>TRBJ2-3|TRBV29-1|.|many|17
TGCAGCGTCCGGGGGAAGGGGGCGTTGGGTAGCACAGATACGCAGTATTTT
CSVRGKGALGSTDTQYF
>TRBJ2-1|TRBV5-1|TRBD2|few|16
TGCGCCAGCAGCTTTACTAGCGGGAATTCCTACAATGAGCAGTTCTTC
CASSFTSGNSYNEQFF
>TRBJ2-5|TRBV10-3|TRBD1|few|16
TGTGCCATCAGGGACCCCGCCAGGGACAGCCAAGAGACCCAGTACTTC
CAIRDPARDSQETQYF
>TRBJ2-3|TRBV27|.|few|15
TGTGCCAGCAGTTTCGGTCTGTACGGCACAGATACGCAGTATTTT
CASSFGLYGTDTQYF
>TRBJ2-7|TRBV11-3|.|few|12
TGTGCCAGCAGCTTAGATCGGGAGGAGCAGTACTTC
CASSLDREEQYF
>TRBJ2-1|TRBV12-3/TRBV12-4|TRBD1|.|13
TGTGCCAGCAGTCCCCTGACAGGGGATGAGCAGTTCTTC
CASSPLTGDEQFF
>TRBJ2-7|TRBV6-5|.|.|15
TGTGCCAGCAGCCCCCCCAGTCGGGTGGCCTACGAGCAGTACTTC
CASSPPSRVAYEQYF
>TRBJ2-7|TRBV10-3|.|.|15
TGTGCCATCAGTGAGTCTCCAGCGGGCTCCTACGAGCAGTACTTC
CAISESPAGSYEQYF
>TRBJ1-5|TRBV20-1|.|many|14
TGCAGTGCTAGAAGTCCAATTAGCAATCAGCCCCAGCATTTT
CSARSPISNQPQHF
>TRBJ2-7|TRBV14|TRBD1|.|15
TGTGCCAGCAGCCCCGGACAGGGAAGGAGGAACGAGCAGTACTTC
CASSPGQGRRNEQYF
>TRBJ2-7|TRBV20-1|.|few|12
TGCAGTGCTACACGAAGGGGTTACGAGCAGTACTTC
CSATRRGYEQYF
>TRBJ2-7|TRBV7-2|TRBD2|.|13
TGTGCCAGCAGCTTCGGACTAGACGACGAGCAGTACTTC
CASSFGLDDEQYF
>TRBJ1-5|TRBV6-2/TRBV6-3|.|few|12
TGTGCCAGCAGTTACGGCGGCTCCCTCGGGCATTTT
CASSYGGSLGHF
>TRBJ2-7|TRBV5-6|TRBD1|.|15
TGTGCCAGCAGCTGGCCCGGGACAGACCACTACGAGCAGTACTTC
CASSWPGTDHYEQYF
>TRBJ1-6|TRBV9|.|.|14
TGTGCCAGCAGCGGTGACTCCTATAATTCACCCCTCCACTTT
CASSGDSYNSPLHF
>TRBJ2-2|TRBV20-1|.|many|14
TGCAGTGCTAGACAGCTTTCCACCACCGGGGAGCTGTTTTTT
CSARQLSTTGELFF
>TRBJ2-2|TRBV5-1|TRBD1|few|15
TGCGCCAGCAGCCGGACAGGGGGTAGTACCGGGGAGCTGTTTTTT
CASSRTGGSTGELFF
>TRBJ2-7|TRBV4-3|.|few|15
TGCGCCAGCAGCCAAGACCCAGGGTATTCCTACGAGCAGTACTTC
CASSQDPGYSYEQYF
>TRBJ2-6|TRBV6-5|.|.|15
TGTGCCAGCAGGCCACTGACCTCTGGGGCCAACGTCCTGACTTTC
CASRPLTSGANVLTF
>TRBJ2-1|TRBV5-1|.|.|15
TGCGCCAGCAGCCCTACATTGGGTTCCTACAATGAGCAGTTCTTC
CASSPTLGSYNEQFF
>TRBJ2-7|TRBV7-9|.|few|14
TGTGCCAGCAGCCCGCCCACCTCTTACTACGAGCAGTACTTC
CASSPPTSYYEQYF
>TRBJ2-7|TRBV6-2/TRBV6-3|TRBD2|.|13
TGTGCCAGCAGATGGACTAGCCGGTACGAGCAGTACTTC
CASRWTSRYEQYF
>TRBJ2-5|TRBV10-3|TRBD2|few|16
TGTGCCATCAGTGGGGTAGCGGGAGCGATCGAGGAGACCCAGTACTTC
CAISGVAGAIEETQYF
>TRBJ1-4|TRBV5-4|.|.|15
TGTGCCAGCAGCGCCTCCAGGGAGAGCAATGAAAAACTGTTTTTT
CASSASRESNEKLFF
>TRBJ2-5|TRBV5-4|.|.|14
TGTGCCAGCAGCTTGAAACTAGCAGAAGAGACCCAGTACTTC
CASSLKLAEETQYF
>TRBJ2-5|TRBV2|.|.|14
TGTGCCAGCAGTGAAGCGACGTATCAAGAGACCCAGTACTTC
CASSEATYQETQYF
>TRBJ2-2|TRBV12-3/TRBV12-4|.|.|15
TGTGCCAGCAGTCCCGCCAGGCGACGGACCGGGGAGCTGTTTTTT
CASSPARRRTGELFF
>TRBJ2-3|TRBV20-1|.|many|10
TGCAGTGCACTGGACCGTACGCAGTATTTT
CSALDRTQYF
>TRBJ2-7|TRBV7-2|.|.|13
TGTGCCAGCAGCTTATGGTACGGTGACGAGCAGTACTTC
CASSLWYGDEQYF